The TCR beta chain under discussion was sequenced for a study of T-cell reconstitution after alpha-beta-depleted transplantation in children (dated by TCRdb to 2016 to 2018). Notes on the research overall: Using TCR repertoire profiling, the study followed T-cell immune reconstitution in a quantitative way in children after TCRalphabeta/CD19-depleted allogeneic hematopoietic cell transplantation.

The protocol used for the library was PCR. Sequencing was performed on an Illumina HiSeq 2500. Molecular barcoding was employed in the preparation of TCR libraries, with unique molecular identifiers being used to normalize TCRbeta repertoire quantification. In TCRdb, the public reads were trimmed at Q25 with fastp and aligned with MiXCR, with productive beta chains retained. Every CDR3 protein is listed once, alongside the most common genes and DNA of its rows. Here the sample has roughly 400,000 distinct CDR3 sequences; roughly 20% occur a single time. The ten largest clones add up to 3.5% to 4% of the sample. As regards this clonotype: Its antigen target is currently unknown. No qualities accompany the bases; no much larger clone lies one base away.

This receptor was obtained from a human donor who donated a stem cell graft to a child with acute myeloid leukemia. The source was PBMCs from the stem cell graft donor, collected from the stem cell graft.

The CDR3 here reads CASSAEGGTYNEQFF. Read as DNA, the sequence is TGCGCCAGCAGCGCCGAAGGGGGGACCTACAATGAGCAGTTCTTC. The chain was built from TRBV4-1 and TRBJ2-1, with the D call perhaps TRBD1 or TRBD2, each one matching 6 bases. The cysteine opens and the phenylalanine closes a CDR3 of 15 amino acids. Only the CDR3 DNA is retained, 45 bases long and in frame from the first base. CDR1 is given as MGHRA and CDR2 as YSYEKL, both from the germline V gene. Relative to germline, V is 5 bases shorter and J is 2 bases shorter, with 13 bases between their ends.